This T cell receptor (beta chain) was recovered during a study of blood T cell repertoires in COVID-19. Study in general: Researchers got acute and convalescent COVID-19 samples from the United States, Italy and Spain.

The repertoire was sequenced with immunoSEQ multiplex PCR; TCRdb's copy has only in-frame clones and lacks some. Among some 340,000 clones listed, about 87% were seen once. This study enrolled people aged roughly 18 to 89 from around 26 US geographic areas. Participants were placed into cohorts based on the clinical history they reported. Donors in Cohort 3 who had recovered were those with two negative PCRs, healthcare professional clearance, or resolution of their symptoms. The material sequenced was PBMCs or T cells enriched from blood (not recorded which). The source is a woman aged 25 to 39 who had recovered from COVID-19.

CDR3 loop: CASSYRGSLHF. The CDR3 nucleotides read TGTGCCAGCAGTTACAGGGGCTCCCTCCACTTT. This chain links TRBV7-2 with TRBJ1-6; 7 nucleotides match TRBD1. With V trimmed by 6 bases and J by 14 bases, 4 bases remained unmatched. This CDR3 region has 11 residues. CDR1 and CDR2 from the germline V gene are SGHTA and FQGNSA.